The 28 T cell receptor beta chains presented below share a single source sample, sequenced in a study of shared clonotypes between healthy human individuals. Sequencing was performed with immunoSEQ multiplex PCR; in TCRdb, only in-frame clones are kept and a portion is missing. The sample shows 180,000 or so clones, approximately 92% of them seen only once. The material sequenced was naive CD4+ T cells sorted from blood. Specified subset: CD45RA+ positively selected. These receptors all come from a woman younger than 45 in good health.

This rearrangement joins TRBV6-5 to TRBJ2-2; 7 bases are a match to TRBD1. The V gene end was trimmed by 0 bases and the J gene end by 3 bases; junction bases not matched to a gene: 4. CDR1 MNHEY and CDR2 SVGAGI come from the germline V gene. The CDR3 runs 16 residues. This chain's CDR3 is CASSYSRQGDTGELFF. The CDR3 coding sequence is TGTGCCAGCAGTTACTCGAGACAGGGAGACACCGGGGAGCTGTTTTTT.

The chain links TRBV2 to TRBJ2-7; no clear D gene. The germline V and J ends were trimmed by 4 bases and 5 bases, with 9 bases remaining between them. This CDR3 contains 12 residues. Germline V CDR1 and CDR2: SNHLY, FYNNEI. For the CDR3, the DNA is TGTGCCAGCAGTGTTCAGTTCCACGAGCAGTACTTC. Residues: CASSVQFHEQYF.

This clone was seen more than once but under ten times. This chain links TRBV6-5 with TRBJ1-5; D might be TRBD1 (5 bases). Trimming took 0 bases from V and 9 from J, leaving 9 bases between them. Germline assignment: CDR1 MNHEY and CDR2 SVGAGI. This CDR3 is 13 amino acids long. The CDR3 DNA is TGTGCCAGCAGTTACTCCCGCGACAGGCCCCAGCATTTT. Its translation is CASSYSRDRPQHF.

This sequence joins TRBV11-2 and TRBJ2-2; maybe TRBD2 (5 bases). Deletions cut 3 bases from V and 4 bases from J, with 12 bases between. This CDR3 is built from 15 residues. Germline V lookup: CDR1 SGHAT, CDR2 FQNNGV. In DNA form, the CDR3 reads TGTGCCAGCAGCTTCCTAGGACTGGTCACCGGGGAGCTGTTTTTT. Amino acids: CASSFLGLVTGELFF.

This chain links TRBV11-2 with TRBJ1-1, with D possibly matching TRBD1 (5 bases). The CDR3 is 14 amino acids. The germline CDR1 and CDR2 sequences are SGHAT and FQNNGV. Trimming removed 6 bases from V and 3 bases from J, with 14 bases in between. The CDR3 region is CASRTNGGYTEAFF. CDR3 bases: TGTGCCAGCAGAACCAATGGGGGTTACACTGAAGCTTTCTTT.

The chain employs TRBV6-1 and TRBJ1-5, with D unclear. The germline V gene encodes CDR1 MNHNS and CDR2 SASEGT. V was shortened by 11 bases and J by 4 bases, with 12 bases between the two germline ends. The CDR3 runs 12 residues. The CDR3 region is CAASARNQPQHF. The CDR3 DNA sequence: TGTGCCGCCTCGGCCAGGAATCAGCCCCAGCATTTT.

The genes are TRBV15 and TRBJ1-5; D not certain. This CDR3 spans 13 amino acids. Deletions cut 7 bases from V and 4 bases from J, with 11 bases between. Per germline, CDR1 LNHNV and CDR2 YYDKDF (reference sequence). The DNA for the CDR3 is TGTGCCACCACTAGCGTCGGAAATCAGCCCCAGCATTTT. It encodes CATTSVGNQPQHF.

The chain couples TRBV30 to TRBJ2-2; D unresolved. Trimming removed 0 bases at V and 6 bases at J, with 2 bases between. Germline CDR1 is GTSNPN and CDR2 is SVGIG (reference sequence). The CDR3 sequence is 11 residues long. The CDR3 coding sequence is TGTGCCTGGAGTGTGGCCGGGGAGCTGTTTTTT. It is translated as CAWSVAGELFF.

The CDR3 coding sequence is TGTGCCAGCAGCAAGGGACTAGCGGGAGGCCCTTCCTCCTACAATGAGCAGTTCTTC. This codes for CASSKGLAGGPSSYNEQFF. The V call is TRBV7-6, the J call TRBJ2-1; TRBD2 aligns across 15 bases. Trimming cost V 5 bases and J 0 bases; bases outside gene matches: 8. Germline V gene data show CDR1 as SGHVS and CDR2 as FNYEAQ. The CDR3 sequence is 19 residues long.

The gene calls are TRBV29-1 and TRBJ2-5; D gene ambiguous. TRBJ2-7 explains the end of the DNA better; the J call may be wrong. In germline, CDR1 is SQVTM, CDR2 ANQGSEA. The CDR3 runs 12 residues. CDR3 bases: TGCAGCGTTGAACAGGTCGGCTACGAGCAGTACTTC. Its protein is CSVEQVGYEQYF.

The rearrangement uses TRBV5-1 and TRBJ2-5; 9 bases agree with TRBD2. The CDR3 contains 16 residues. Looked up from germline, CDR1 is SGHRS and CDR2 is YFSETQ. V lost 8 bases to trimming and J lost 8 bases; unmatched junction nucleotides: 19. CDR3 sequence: CASALAGPGFEGTQYF. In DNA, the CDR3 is TGCGCCAGTGCTCTAGCGGGACCTGGGTTCGAGGGTACCCAGTACTTC.

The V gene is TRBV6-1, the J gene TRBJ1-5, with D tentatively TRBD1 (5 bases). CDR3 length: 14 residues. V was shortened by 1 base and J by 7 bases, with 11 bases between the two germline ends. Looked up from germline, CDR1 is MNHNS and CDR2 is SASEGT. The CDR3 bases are TGTGCCAGCAGTGAAGACTGGGACGGACAGCCCCAGCATTTT. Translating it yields CASSEDWDGQPQHF.

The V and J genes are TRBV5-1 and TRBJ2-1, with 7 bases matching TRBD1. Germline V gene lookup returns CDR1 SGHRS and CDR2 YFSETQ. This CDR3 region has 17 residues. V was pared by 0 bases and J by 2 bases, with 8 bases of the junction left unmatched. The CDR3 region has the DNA TGCGCCAGCAGCTTGGAAACAGGGGCCCTCACCTACAATGAGCAGTTCTTC. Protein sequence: CASSLETGALTYNEQFF.

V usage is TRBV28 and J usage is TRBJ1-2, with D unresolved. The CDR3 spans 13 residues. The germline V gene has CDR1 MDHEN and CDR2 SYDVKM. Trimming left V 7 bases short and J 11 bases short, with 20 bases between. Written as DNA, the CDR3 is TGTGCCAGCAATCCCGACGGGTCACTCGCGTACACCTTC. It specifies CASNPDGSLAYTF.

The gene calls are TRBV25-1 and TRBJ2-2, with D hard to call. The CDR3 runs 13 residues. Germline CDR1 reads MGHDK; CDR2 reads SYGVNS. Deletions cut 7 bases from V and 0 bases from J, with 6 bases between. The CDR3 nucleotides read TGTGCCAGCATGACCACGAACACCGGGGAGCTGTTTTTT. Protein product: CASMTTNTGELFF. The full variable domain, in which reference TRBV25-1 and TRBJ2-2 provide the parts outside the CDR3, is EADIYQTPRYLVIGTGKKITLECSQTMGHDKMYWYQQDPGMELHLIHYSYGVNSTEKGDLSSESTVSRIRTEHFPLTLESARPSHTSQYLCASMTTNTGELFFGEGSRLTVL.

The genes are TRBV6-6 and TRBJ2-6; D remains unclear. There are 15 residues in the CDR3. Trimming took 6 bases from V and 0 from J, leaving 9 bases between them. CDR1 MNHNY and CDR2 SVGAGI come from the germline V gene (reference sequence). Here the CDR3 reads CASSSKGSGANVLTF. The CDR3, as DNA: TGTGCCAGCAGCTCTAAGGGCTCTGGGGCCAACGTCCTGACTTTC.

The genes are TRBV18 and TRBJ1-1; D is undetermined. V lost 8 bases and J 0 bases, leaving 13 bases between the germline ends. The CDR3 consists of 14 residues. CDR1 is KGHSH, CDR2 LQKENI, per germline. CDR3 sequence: CASRAQGMNTEAFF. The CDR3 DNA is TGTGCCAGCCGGGCTCAAGGGATGAACACTGAAGCTTTCTTT.

CDR3 in DNA: TGTGCCAGTTCACAGATGGGTCAGCCCCAGCATTTT. Protein: CASSQMGQPQHF. The V gene is TRBV7-9, the J gene TRBJ1-5; no firm D call. The germline CDR1 and CDR2 sequences are SEHNR and FQNEAQ (reference sequence). V lost 9 bases and J lost 6, with 12 bases in between. CDR3 length: 12 residues.

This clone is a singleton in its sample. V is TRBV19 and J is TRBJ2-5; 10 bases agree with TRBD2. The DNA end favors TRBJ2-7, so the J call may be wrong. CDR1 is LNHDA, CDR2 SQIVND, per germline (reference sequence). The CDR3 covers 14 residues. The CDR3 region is CASSTSGSSYEQYF. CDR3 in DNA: TGTGCCAGTAGTACTAGCGGGAGCTCCTACGAGCAGTACTTC.

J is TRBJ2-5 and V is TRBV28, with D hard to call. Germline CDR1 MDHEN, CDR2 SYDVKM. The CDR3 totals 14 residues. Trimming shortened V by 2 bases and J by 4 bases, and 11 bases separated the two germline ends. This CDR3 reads CASSLHSQRETQYF. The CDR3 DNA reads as TGTGCCAGCAGTTTACACTCACAACGAGAGACCCAGTACTTC. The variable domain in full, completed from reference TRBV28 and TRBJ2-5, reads DVKVTQSSRYLVKRTGEKVFLECVQDMDHENMFWYRQDPGLGLRLIYFSYDVKMKEKGDIPEGYSVSREKKERFSLILESASTNQTSMYLCASSLHSQRETQYFGPGTRLLVL.

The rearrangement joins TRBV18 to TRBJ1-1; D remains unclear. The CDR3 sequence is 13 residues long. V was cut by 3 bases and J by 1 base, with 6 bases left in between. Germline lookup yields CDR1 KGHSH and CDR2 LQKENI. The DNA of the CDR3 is TGTGCCAGCTCACCGTCAGAGAACACTGAAGCTTTCTTT. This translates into CASSPSENTEAFF. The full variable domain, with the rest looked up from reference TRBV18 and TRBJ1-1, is NAGVMQNPRHLVRRRGQEARLRCSPMKGHSHVYWYRQLPEEGLKFMVYLQKENIIDESGMPKERFSAEFPKEGPSILRIQQVVRGDSAAYFCASSPSENTEAFFGQGTRLTVV.

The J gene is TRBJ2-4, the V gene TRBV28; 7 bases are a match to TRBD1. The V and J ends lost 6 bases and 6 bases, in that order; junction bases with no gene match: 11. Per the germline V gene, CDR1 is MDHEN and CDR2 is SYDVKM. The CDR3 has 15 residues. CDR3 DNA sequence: TGTGCCAGCAGCCAGCCCACAGGGGTGGGAAACATTCAGTACTTC. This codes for CASSQPTGVGNIQYF. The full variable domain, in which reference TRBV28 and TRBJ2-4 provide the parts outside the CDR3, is DVKVTQSSRYLVKRTGEKVFLECVQDMDHENMFWYRQDPGLGLRLIYFSYDVKMKEKGDIPEGYSVSREKKERFSLILESASTNQTSMYLCASSQPTGVGNIQYFGAGTRLSVL.

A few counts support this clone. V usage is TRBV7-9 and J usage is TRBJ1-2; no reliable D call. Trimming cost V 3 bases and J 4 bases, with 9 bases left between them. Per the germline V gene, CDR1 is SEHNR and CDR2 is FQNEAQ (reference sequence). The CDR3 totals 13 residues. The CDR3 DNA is TGTGCCAGCAGCTTTCTCAGTGCCTATGGCTACACCTTC. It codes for CASSFLSAYGYTF.

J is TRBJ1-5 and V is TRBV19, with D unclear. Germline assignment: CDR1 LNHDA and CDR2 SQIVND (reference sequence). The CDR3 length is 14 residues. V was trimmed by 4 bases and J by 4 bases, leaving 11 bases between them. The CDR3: CASSTELMNQPQHF. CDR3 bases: TGTGCCAGTAGTACAGAATTGATGAATCAGCCCCAGCATTTT.

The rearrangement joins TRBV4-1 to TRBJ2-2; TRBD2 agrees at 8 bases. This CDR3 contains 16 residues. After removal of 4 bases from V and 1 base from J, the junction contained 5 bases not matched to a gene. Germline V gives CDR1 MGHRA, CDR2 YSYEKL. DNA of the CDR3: TGCGCCAGCAGCCCCATGACTAGCGTGAACACCGGGGAGCTGTTTTTT. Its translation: CASSPMTSVNTGELFF.

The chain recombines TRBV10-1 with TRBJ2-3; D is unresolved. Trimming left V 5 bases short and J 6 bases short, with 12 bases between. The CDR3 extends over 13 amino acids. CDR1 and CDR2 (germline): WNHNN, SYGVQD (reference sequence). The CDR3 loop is CASSSSGRDTQYF. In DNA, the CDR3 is TGCGCCAGCAGTAGCTCTGGCAGGGATACGCAGTATTTT.

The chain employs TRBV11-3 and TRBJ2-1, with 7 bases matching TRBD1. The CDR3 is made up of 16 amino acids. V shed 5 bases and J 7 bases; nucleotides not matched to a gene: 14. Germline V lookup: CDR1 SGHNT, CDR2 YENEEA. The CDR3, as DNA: TGTGCCAGCAGCACCCGCACAGGGGCGCTGGGGAATGAGCAGTTCTTC. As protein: CASSTRTGALGNEQFF.

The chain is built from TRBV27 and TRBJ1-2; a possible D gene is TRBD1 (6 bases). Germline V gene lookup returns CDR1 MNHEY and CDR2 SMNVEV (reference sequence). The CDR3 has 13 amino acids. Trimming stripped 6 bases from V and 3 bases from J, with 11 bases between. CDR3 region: CASREYRDYGYTF. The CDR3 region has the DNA TGTGCCAGCAGGGAGTACAGGGACTATGGCTACACCTTC.